Following are 19 T cell receptor beta chains from one sample sequenced in a study of response to subunit inactivated influenza vaccine. TCRdb processed the RT-PCR reads anew with MiXCR; each CDR3 protein has one entry. The top ten clones hold around 10% of a sample with hundreds of thousands of distinct CDR3 sequences, 10% to 12% of them seen once. In addition, the sample was reused for a study of T cells expressing NK-cell markers. As that report states: The authors made TCR beta cDNA libraries by 5'RACE template switching. This switching added a universal primer site and UMIs.

Sequences were derived from PBMCs from blood, sampled on the day of vaccination. The receptors originated from a man aged 45-60 years who received an inactivated influenza vaccine.

This clonotype was recorded a few times. This chain uses TRBV5-1 with TRBJ2-1, with D possibly being TRBD1 (6 bases). Per germline, CDR1 SGHRS and CDR2 YFSETQ. V dropped 7 bases and J dropped 5 bases, with 16 bases sitting between them. The CDR3 has 14 amino acids. CDR3 protein: CASGSGDRNNEQFF. CDR3 bases: TGCGCCAGCGGGTCAGGCGACAGGAACAATGAGCAGTTCTTC.

The chain combines TRBV29-1 with TRBJ2-1; tentative D call: TRBD2 (5 bases). V lost 7 bases and J 9 bases, leaving 19 bases between the germline ends. The CDR3 has 13 amino acids. Germline values: CDR1 SQVTM, CDR2 ANQGSEA. The CDR3 reads CSGSFGLASEQFF. The CDR3 DNA reads TGCAGCGGCAGCTTCGGGTTAGCGAGTGAGCAGTTCTTC.

V usage is TRBV5-1 and J usage is TRBJ2-1, with 7 bases matching TRBD2. The CDR3 covers 14 residues. Per the germline V gene, CDR1 is SGHRS and CDR2 is YFSETQ. Trimming removed 3 bases from V and 10 bases from J; junction bases left unmatched: 10. The CDR3 nucleotides read TGCGCCAGCAGCTGGTCTTACGGGAGGCCCGAGCAGTTCTTC. This codes for CASSWSYGRPEQFF.

This clonotype was observed a handful of times. The chain employs TRBV5-6 and TRBJ1-6; 7 bases match TRBD1. V lost 1 base, J lost 9 bases, and 7 bases stayed unmatched. Germline V lookup: CDR1 SGHDT, CDR2 YYEEEE. The CDR3 sequence is 15 residues long. Here the CDR3 reads CASSLLDRVSSPLHF. CDR3 coding DNA: TGTGCCAGCAGCTTGTTAGACAGGGTGTCTTCACCCCTCCACTTT.

The chain joins TRBV7-8 to TRBJ2-6; D gene unclear. The V gene lost 1 base and the J gene lost 2 bases, with 9 bases spanning the gap. Germline CDR1 SGHVS, CDR2 FQNEAQ. The CDR3 runs to 16 residues. The CDR3 DNA reads TGTGCCAGCAGCTTAGATCCGGCCCCTGGGGCCAACGTCCTGACTTTC. This sequence encodes CASSLDPAPGANVLTF.

In this sample, this clonotype turned up a few times. The J gene is TRBJ1-6, the V gene TRBV28, with D maybe TRBD1 (5 bases). Trimming removed 1 base from V and 8 bases from J, with 9 bases in between. Germline V lookup: CDR1 MDHEN, CDR2 SYDVKM. The CDR3 covers 14 residues. The CDR3 DNA reads as TGTGCCAGCAGTTTATCTGCAGGGTATTCACCCCTCCACTTT. Translating it yields CASSLSAGYSPLHF.

The chain is built from TRBV27 and TRBJ2-2; D is unresolved. Trimming pared 9 bases from V and 7 bases from J, leaving 12 bases between. This CDR3 has 12 residues. The V gene's germline CDR1 is MNHEY and CDR2 SMNVEV (reference sequence). CDR3 sequence: CASGDRFGELFF. In nucleotides, the CDR3 is TGTGCCAGTGGTGACCGGTTCGGGGAGCTGTTTTTT.

The rearrangement uses TRBV20-1 and TRBJ1-1; D is ambiguous. The CDR3 covers 14 residues. Germline loops: CDR1 DFQATT, CDR2 SNEGSKA (reference sequence). V was shortened by 6 bases and J by 0 bases, with 14 bases between the two germline ends. CDR3 sequence reads: CSARRGNLNTEAFF. The CDR3 DNA follows: TGCAGTGCCCGGCGGGGAAACTTGAACACTGAAGCTTTCTTT.

This chain connects TRBV20-1 to TRBJ2-3, with TRBD2 matching over 11 bases. Trimming cost V 6 bases and J 3 bases; bases outside gene matches: 5. The CDR3 totals 14 residues. Germline V gene data show CDR1 as DFQATT and CDR2 as SNEGSKA (reference sequence). The CDR3 DNA reads as TGCAGTGCCGCCCTAGCGGGAGGAACAGATACGCAGTATTTT. Residues: CSAALAGGTDTQYF.

This clonotype was picked up a small number of times. J is TRBJ2-1 and V is TRBV6-2 or TRBV6-3; D not resolved. The CDR3 extends over 12 amino acids. The germline V gene encodes CDR1 MNHEY and CDR2 SVGEGT. V was pared by 2 bases and J by 7 bases, with 6 bases between. CDR3 sequence (DNA): TGTGCCAGCAGTTACAGGGCAAATGAGCAGTTCTTC. Its protein is CASSYRANEQFF.

V and J are TRBV30 and TRBJ2-7, with 7 bases identical to TRBD2. The CDR3 loop spans 14 amino acids. The V gene's germline CDR1 is GTSNPN and CDR2 SVGIG (reference sequence). Losses at the gene ends were 3 bases for V and 0 bases for J; bases not matched to a gene: 5. In DNA form, the CDR3 reads TGTGCCTGGAGAGCGGGGACGGTCTCCTACGAGCAGTACTTC. Protein product: CAWRAGTVSYEQYF.

This clonotype was recorded a few times. The chain combines TRBV24-1 with TRBJ2-3, with TRBD2 identical over 9 bases. V was clipped by 9 bases and J by 2 bases; unmatched bases: 8. The CDR3 covers 15 residues. The germline V gene has CDR1 KGHDR and CDR2 SFDVKD. The CDR3 spells CATGEASGATDTQYF. CDR3 nucleotides: TGTGCCACCGGGGAGGCTAGCGGGGCCACAGATACGCAGTATTTT.

The J gene is TRBJ2-2, the V gene TRBV6-4; 11 bases map to TRBD2. The CDR3 contains 15 residues. V trimming: 5 bases; J trimming: 5 bases; junction bases outside the gene matches: 4. Germline V gene sequence: CDR1 MRHNA, CDR2 SNTAGT. The CDR3 coding sequence is TGTGCCAGCAGTCCTAGGACTAGCGGGACCGGGGAGCTGTTTTTT. Translating it yields CASSPRTSGTGELFF.

This clonotype has at least ten counts. This chain joins TRBV5-1 and TRBJ2-1; TRBD2 matches 13 bases. Losses at the gene ends were 4 bases for V and 4 bases for J; bases not matched to a gene: 8. Germline CDR1 and CDR2: SGHRS and YFSETQ. The CDR3 has 17 amino acids. The CDR3 loop reads CASSTTSGGAGYNEQFF. In nucleotides, the CDR3 is TGCGCCAGCAGCACTACTAGCGGGGGGGCCGGTTACAATGAGCAGTTCTTC. Full variable domain (rest looked up from reference TRBV5-1 and TRBJ2-1): KAGVTQTPRYLIKTRGQQVTLSCSPISGHRSVSWYQQTPGQGLQFLFEYFSETQRNKGNFPGRFSGRQFSNSRSEMNVSTLELGDSALYLCASSTTSGGAGYNEQFFGPGTRLTVL.

Many counts were recorded for this clonotype. This rearrangement joins TRBV5-1 to TRBJ2-1; 9 nucleotides agree with TRBD1. Germline lookup yields CDR1 SGHRS and CDR2 YFSETQ. V dropped 3 bases and J dropped 8; count of bases not matched to a gene: 12. The CDR3 spans 16 residues. CDR3 nucleotides: TGCGCCAGCAGCTATTCCGGGACAGGGTCATCCGATGAGCAGTTCTTC. The encoded protein is CASSYSGTGSSDEQFF. The whole variable domain, remainder taken from reference TRBV5-1 and TRBJ2-1, is KAGVTQTPRYLIKTRGQQVTLSCSPISGHRSVSWYQQTPGQGLQFLFEYFSETQRNKGNFPGRFSGRQFSNSRSEMNVSTLELGDSALYLCASSYSGTGSSDEQFFGPGTRLTVL.

The V call is TRBV28, the J call TRBJ2-2; D unresolved. CDR3 length: 12 residues. The V end lost 3 bases, the J end lost 7 bases, and 6 bases lay between the germline ends. CDR1 and CDR2 from the germline V gene are MDHEN and SYDVKM. CDR3 sequence reads: CASSLTVGELFF. The CDR3 region has the DNA TGTGCCAGCAGTTTGACTGTCGGGGAGCTGTTTTTT.

The CDR3 nucleotides read TGTGCCAGCAGCCACGGCTCGTCCCCGGGACAGCTCACAGATACGCAGTATTTT. It yields the protein CASSHGSSPGQLTDTQYF. This chain uses TRBV14 with TRBJ2-3; TRBD1 matches 7 bases. From germline, CDR1 is SGHDN and CDR2 FVKESK. Losses at the gene ends were 3 bases for V and 2 bases for J; bases not matched to a gene: 14. CDR3 length equals 18 residues.

The table lists this clonotype with a few counts. V usage is TRBV10-3 and J usage is TRBJ2-7; no reliable D call. Germline V CDR1 and CDR2: ENHRY, SYGVKD. Trimming stripped 7 bases from V and 3 bases from J, with 13 bases between. The CDR3 consists of 13 residues. In DNA form, the CDR3 reads TGTGCCATCACCGAACGGGTTAGCTACGAGCAGTACTTC. Translating gives CAITERVSYEQYF.

The rearrangement uses TRBV4-2 and TRBJ2-3; 11 bases line up with TRBD2. The trim removed 3 bases at V and 5 bases at J, leaving 7 bases unmatched. Germline V gives CDR1 LGHNA, CDR2 YNFKEQ. This CDR3 comprises 16 residues. The CDR3 loop reads CASSHPTSGSIDTQYF. The CDR3, as DNA: TGTGCCAGCAGCCACCCCACTAGCGGGAGTATAGATACGCAGTATTTT.